This TCR beta chain was captured in a study of shared clonotypes between healthy human individuals. Sequenced by immunoSEQ multiplex PCR; TCRdb stores in-frame clones only, minus some. This table has fewer than 400,000 clones, approximately 79% appearing once. Whole-study findings and limits: The study sampled only blood, and tissue repertoires likely differ.

CDR1 and CDR2 (germline): LGHNA, YNFKEQ. V gave up 1 base and J gave up 5 bases; unmatched junction bases: 10. The CDR3 has 17 residues. Comments on this clone: Its specificity is unknown.

The chain recombines TRBV4-2 with TRBJ1-5, with 8 positions matching TRBD1. Specimen: memory CD4+ T cells sorted from blood. Subset here: CD45RA-negative fraction. The TCR was taken from a man aged 25-45 years in good health. The DNA for the CDR3 is TGTGCCAGCAGCCAAGGGACAGGGCAATCCGACCATCAGCCCCAGCATTTT. This encodes CASSQGTGQSDHQPQHF.